These 19 T cell receptor beta chains came from one sample sequenced in a study of blood T cell repertoires in COVID-19. TCRdb's table, derived via immunoSEQ multiplex PCR, lists solely in-frame clones and lacks some. The table records roughly 380,000 clones, around 84% of them present only once. The sequencing input was peripheral blood. The receptor set was obtained from a human donor with acute or convalescent COVID-19. The donor label of this sample is uncertain.

CDR3: CANWGRSSYNEQFF. The CDR3 DNA sequence: TGTGCCAACTGGGGCCGGAGCTCCTACAATGAGCAGTTCTTC. The rearrangement uses TRBV19 and TRBJ2-1; a weak D match, TRBD1 (5 bases). Deletions cut 10 bases from V and 0 bases from J, with 13 bases between. This CDR3 is 14 amino acids long. CDR1 is LNHDA and CDR2 is SQIVND in the germline V gene (reference sequence).

The chain links TRBV18 to TRBJ2-3; 7 nucleotides match TRBD1. The CDR3 is 16 amino acids. The V and J ends lost 3 bases and 4 bases, in that order; junction bases with no gene match: 10. Germline V gene data show CDR1 as KGHSH and CDR2 as LQKENI. CDR3 residues: CASSPGDSARADTQYF. The CDR3 DNA reads as TGTGCCAGCTCACCCGGGGACAGCGCTCGTGCAGATACGCAGTATTTT. The full variable domain, its missing parts supplied by reference TRBV18 and TRBJ2-3, is NAGVMQNPRHLVRRRGQEARLRCSPMKGHSHVYWYRQLPEEGLKFMVYLQKENIIDESGMPKERFSAEFPKEGPSILRIQQVVRGDSAAYFCASSPGDSARADTQYFGPGTRLTVL.

The V call is TRBV6-6, the J call TRBJ2-3; tentatively, D is TRBD1 (6 bases). The CDR3 covers 15 residues. Trimming cost V 9 bases and J 2 bases, with 18 bases left between them. Looked up from germline, CDR1 is MNHNY and CDR2 is SVGAGI (reference sequence). This CDR3 reads CASTLRGGHTDTQYF. In nucleotides, the CDR3 is TGTGCCAGTACGCTCAGGGGTGGGCACACAGATACGCAGTATTTT.

The genes are TRBV30 and TRBJ2-1, with a tentative D call TRBD2 (6 bases). Germline lookup yields CDR1 GTSNPN and CDR2 SVGIG (reference sequence). Between the trimmed V and J ends, which lost 2 bases and 3 bases, there was a span of 11 bases. There are 14 residues in the CDR3. The CDR3 spells CAWSYPGLYNEQFF. DNA for the CDR3: TGTGCCTGGAGTTATCCGGGACTCTACAATGAGCAGTTCTTC.

The chain employs TRBV28 and TRBJ2-1; a possible D gene is TRBD1 (6 bases). Germline V gene sequence: CDR1 MDHEN, CDR2 SYDVKM. The length of the CDR3 is 15 residues. Trimming removed 5 bases at V and 0 bases at J, with 11 bases between. CDR3 residues: CASSKSGVSYNEQFF. The DNA of the CDR3 is TGTGCCAGCAGTAAGTCAGGGGTCTCCTACAATGAGCAGTTCTTC.

The V gene is TRBV15, the J gene TRBJ1-1, with D unresolved. CDR1 LNHNV and CDR2 YYDKDF come from the germline V gene (reference sequence). The CDR3 consists of 13 residues. V was pared by 1 base and J by 1 base, with 4 bases between. The CDR3 sequence: CATSRAQNTEAFF. In DNA form, the CDR3 reads TGTGCCACCAGCAGAGCCCAGAACACTGAAGCTTTCTTT.

This clone has more than one count but fewer than ten. The J gene is TRBJ2-7, the V gene TRBV27; TRBD1 aligns across 7 bases. CDR1 MNHEY and CDR2 SMNVEV come from the germline V gene (reference sequence). The CDR3 contains 16 residues. V shed 6 bases, J shed 0 bases, and the junction held 11 bases outside the gene matches. The CDR3 here is CASRAHVGTASYEQYF. The CDR3 DNA reads as TGTGCCAGCAGGGCACATGTCGGGACAGCCTCCTACGAGCAGTACTTC.

The chain carries TRBV4-1 and TRBJ2-1; the match to TRBD2 covers 9 bases. The V gene end was trimmed by 1 base and the J gene end by 6 bases; junction bases not matched to a gene: 7. Germline V CDR1 and CDR2: MGHRA, YSYEKL. The CDR3 spans 16 residues. CDR3 region: CASSQVAGLAVNEQFF. CDR3 DNA: TGCGCCAGCAGCCAAGTGGCGGGACTAGCAGTCAATGAGCAGTTCTTC.

The chain is built from TRBV11-3 and TRBJ2-1, with D possibly being TRBD2 (7 bases). CDR1 is SGHNT, CDR2 YENEEA, per germline. This CDR3 comprises 14 residues. Trimming left V 3 bases short and J 6 bases short, with 12 bases between. In DNA form, the CDR3 reads TGTGCCAGCAGCTTGGGGGGGCCAACCAATGAGCAGTTCTTC. This translates into CASSLGGPTNEQFF. Full variable domain (missing parts from reference TRBV11-3 and TRBJ2-1): EAGVVQSPRYKIIEKKQPVAFWCNPISGHNTLYWYLQNLGQGPELLIRYENEEAVDDSQLPKDRFSAERLKGVDSTLKIQPAELGDSAVYLCASSLGGPTNEQFFGPGTRLTVL.

The CDR3 loop is CASSFDSLPYGYTF. CDR3 nucleotide sequence: TGTGCCAGCAGTTTTGACTCGTTGCCCTATGGCTACACCTTC. The rearrangement joins TRBV28 to TRBJ1-2, with unresolved D. Trimming took 3 bases from V and 4 from J, leaving 12 bases between them. The germline gives CDR1 MDHEN, CDR2 SYDVKM. The CDR3 contains 14 residues.

V usage is TRBV19 and J usage is TRBJ1-2, with TRBD1 matching over 7 bases. Per germline, CDR1 LNHDA and CDR2 SQIVND (reference sequence). The ends lost 5 bases at V and 4 bases at J; junction bases unmatched: 10. The CDR3 runs to 15 residues. The CDR3 loop reads CASSPGQIYSYGYTF. The DNA of the CDR3 is TGTGCCAGTAGTCCGGGACAGATCTACTCCTATGGCTACACCTTC.

V is TRBV5-8 and J is TRBJ2-3; a weak D match, TRBD2 (5 bases). The germline V and J ends were trimmed by 5 bases and 0 bases, with 13 bases remaining between them. The CDR3 consists of 15 residues. From germline, CDR1 is SGHTS and CDR2 YDEGEE. CDR3 nucleotide sequence: TGTGCCAGCAGTCTCGACGGACTGAGCACAGATACGCAGTATTTT. Amino acid sequence: CASSLDGLSTDTQYF.

The rearrangement uses TRBV27 and TRBJ2-4, with TRBD2 matching 8 bases. There are 16 residues in the CDR3. The V gene end was trimmed by 2 bases and the J gene end by 0 bases; junction bases not matched to a gene: 3. CDR1 MNHEY and CDR2 SMNVEV come from the germline V gene (reference sequence). CDR3 sequence: CASSLRRGVAKNIQYF. As DNA, the CDR3 is TGTGCCAGCAGTTTACGGCGGGGGGTAGCCAAAAACATTCAGTACTTC.

The chain combines TRBV4-1 with TRBJ1-5; 9 bases are a match to TRBD1. CDR1 and CDR2 from the germline V gene are MGHRA and YSYEKL. The V gene end was trimmed by 4 bases and the J gene end by 3 bases; junction bases not matched to a gene: 4. This CDR3 spans 15 amino acids. The CDR3 nucleotides are TGCGCCAGCAGCCCCTGGGACAGGGACAATCAGCCCCAGCATTTT. This encodes CASSPWDRDNQPQHF.

The CDR3 is CASSPRQAHGTQYF. CDR3 coding DNA: TGTGCCAGCAGCCCTCGACAGGCCCACGGGACCCAGTACTTC. The chain uses TRBV11-2 and TRBJ2-5; D perhaps matches TRBD1 (6 bases). Germline V CDR1 and CDR2: SGHAT, FQNNGV. The CDR3 contains 14 residues. V was clipped by 5 bases and J by 7 bases, with 17 bases between them. The complete variable domain, with remaining parts taken from reference TRBV11-2 and TRBJ2-5, reads EAGVAQSPRYKIIEKRQSVAFWCNPISGHATLYWYQQILGQGPKLLIQFQNNGVVDDSQLPKDRFSAERLKGVDSTLKIQPAKLEDSAVYLCASSPRQAHGTQYFGPGTRLLVL.

The V gene is TRBV29-1, the J gene TRBJ2-3; 7 bases are shared with TRBD2. Germline CDR1 is SQVTM and CDR2 is ANQGSEA. This CDR3 region has 13 residues. The V segment lost 4 bases and the J segment 6 bases; nucleotides outside the gene matches: 7. The CDR3 DNA reads TGCAGCGTTGGTTGGGGGAGGGGTGATACGCAGTATTTT. Its translation: CSVGWGRGDTQYF.

The rearrangement uses TRBV7-9 and TRBJ2-3; 13 bases are a match to TRBD2. V lost 5 bases and J lost 2; bases outside the gene matches: 7. CDR3 length: 17 residues. Germline V CDR1 and CDR2: SEHNR, FQNEAQ (reference sequence). The DNA of the CDR3 is TGTGCCAGCAGCAGAGGGACTAGCGGGACTATCACAGATACGCAGTATTTT. Its protein is CASSRGTSGTITDTQYF.

This chain joins TRBV3-1 (or the pseudogene TRBV3-2) and TRBJ2-3; D possibly corresponds to TRBD2 (6 bases). CDR3 size: 14 residues. CDR1 and CDR2 (germline): LGHDT, YNNKEL (reference sequence). V lost 3 bases and J 3 bases, leaving 10 bases between the germline ends. The CDR3 DNA reads TGTGCCAGCAGCCATAACGGGGGTACAGATACGCAGTATTTT. Translated: CASSHNGGTDTQYF.

This clone appeared a few times. The chain links TRBV7-9 to TRBJ1-4, with 9 bases fitting TRBD1. Germline V CDR1 and CDR2: SEHNR, FQNEAQ (reference sequence). The CDR3 is 15 amino acids. The V gene end was trimmed by 1 base and the J gene end by 7 bases; junction bases not matched to a gene: 4. DNA for the CDR3: TGTGCCAGCAGCTTAGGGACAGGGGCGGCTGAAAAACTGTTTTTT. It encodes CASSLGTGAAEKLFF. Full variable domain (missing parts from reference TRBV7-9 and TRBJ1-4): DTGVSQNPRHKITKRGQNVTFRCDPISEHNRLYWYRQTLGQGPEFLTYFQNEAQLEKSRLLSDRFSAERPKGSFSTLEIQRTEQGDSAMYLCASSLGTGAAEKLFFGSGTQLSVL.